These 10 T cell receptor beta chains were all obtained from the same sample, sequenced in a study of blood T cell repertoires in COVID-19. Assay used: immunoSEQ multiplex PCR; TCRdb lists only in-frame clones, some missing. This table has about 88,000 clones, 75% to 90% appearing once. What was sequenced was peripheral blood. These receptors were collected from a woman aged 80 or over with active COVID-19.

The genes are TRBV28 and TRBJ1-2, with no clear D. The V end lost 9 bases, the J end lost 3 bases, and 14 bases lay between the germline ends. Germline V gene data show CDR1 as MDHEN and CDR2 as SYDVKM. The length of the CDR3 is 13 residues. CDR3 amino acids: CASNPEGYYGYTF. CDR3 coding DNA: TGTGCCAGTAACCCTGAGGGTTACTATGGCTACACCTTC.

The V and J genes are TRBV28 and TRBJ2-7; D is ambiguous. Trimming stripped 2 bases from V and 3 bases from J, with 5 bases between. Germline V gives CDR1 MDHEN, CDR2 SYDVKM. The length of the CDR3 is 12 residues. The CDR3 DNA reads TGTGCCAGCAGTTTAACCAGCTACGAGCAGTACTTC. Its translation is CASSLTSYEQYF. Full variable domain (outside the CDR3, taken from reference TRBV28 and TRBJ2-7): DVKVTQSSRYLVKRTGEKVFLECVQDMDHENMFWYRQDPGLGLRLIYFSYDVKMKEKGDIPEGYSVSREKKERFSLILESASTNQTSMYLCASSLTSYEQYFGPGTRLTVT.

The chain has TRBV18 and TRBJ1-5; 9 bases are a match to TRBD1. CDR3 length: 16 amino acids. Germline V CDR1 and CDR2: KGHSH, LQKENI. V was clipped by 3 bases and J by 1 base; unmatched bases: 4. The CDR3: CASSPNGQGSNQPQHF. Here the CDR3 DNA reads TGTGCCAGCTCACCCAATGGACAGGGGAGCAATCAGCCCCAGCATTTT. Full variable domain (remainder filled in from reference TRBV18 and TRBJ1-5): NAGVMQNPRHLVRRRGQEARLRCSPMKGHSHVYWYRQLPEEGLKFMVYLQKENIIDESGMPKERFSAEFPKEGPSILRIQQVVRGDSAAYFCASSPNGQGSNQPQHFGDGTRLSIL.

The rearrangement uses TRBV19 and TRBJ2-7, with D maybe TRBD2 (6 bases). Per the germline V gene, CDR1 is LNHDA and CDR2 is SQIVND (reference sequence). The V and J ends lost 5 bases and 3 bases respectively, with 17 bases between them. The CDR3 loop spans 15 amino acids. The CDR3: CASSPARLGGYEQYF. Written as DNA, the CDR3 is TGTGCCAGTAGTCCGGCGCGGTTGGGGGGCTACGAGCAGTACTTC.

The V call is TRBV29-1, the J call TRBJ2-6; perhaps TRBD1 as D (5 bases). V was pared by 3 bases and J by 3 bases, with 15 bases between. This CDR3 contains 16 residues. Germline CDR1 and CDR2: SQVTM and ANQGSEA. The CDR3 nucleotides read TGCAGCGTTGAGGGATATAGGGGAAATGGGGCCAACGTCCTGACTTTC. Residues: CSVEGYRGNGANVLTF.

CDR3 nucleotides: TGCGCCAGCAGGGCAGGGCGCCCGAACACCGGGGAGCTGTTTTTT. This gives the protein CASRAGRPNTGELFF. The genes are TRBV10-1 and TRBJ2-2, with a tentative D call TRBD1 (5 bases). Germline CDR1 WNHNN, CDR2 SYGVQD (reference sequence). The V gene lost 6 bases and the J gene lost 0 bases, with 11 bases spanning the gap. The length of the CDR3 is 15 residues.

The V call is TRBV28, the J call TRBJ2-5; 8 bases map to TRBD2. The CDR3 runs to 14 residues. Germline CDR1 is MDHEN and CDR2 is SYDVKM. V gave up 5 bases and J gave up 5 bases; unmatched junction bases: 7. The DNA for the CDR3 is TGTGCCAGCAGTCCAGTAGCGGGATGGGAGACCCAGTACTTC. It translates to CASSPVAGWETQYF.

The chain couples TRBV3-1 (or the pseudogene TRBV3-2) to TRBJ2-1, with TRBD2 matching over 10 bases. From germline, CDR1 is LGHDT and CDR2 YNNKEL (reference sequence). This CDR3 has 16 amino acids. Trimming removed 0 bases from V and 9 bases from J; junction bases left unmatched: 8. The CDR3 reads CASSQDRASGSREQFF. CDR3 bases: TGTGCCAGCAGCCAAGATAGGGCTAGCGGGAGTCGTGAGCAGTTCTTC.

This chain joins TRBV19 and TRBJ2-5; TRBD2 matches 7 bases. The V gene's germline CDR1 is LNHDA and CDR2 SQIVND (reference sequence). J lost 5 bases, V lost 2 bases, and 5 bases had no gene match. The CDR3 is made up of 14 amino acids. CDR3 nucleotide sequence: TGTGCCAGTAGTATAACTGGCGGGAGTGAGACCCAGTACTTC. Amino acid sequence: CASSITGGSETQYF.

The V call is TRBV7-2, the J call TRBJ2-2; TRBD1 agrees at 10 bases. CDR3 length equals 16 residues. CDR1 is SGHTA and CDR2 is FQGNSA in the germline V gene. Trimming removed 4 bases from V and 0 bases from J; junction bases left unmatched: 2. CDR3 region: CASSSGTGANTGELFF. CDR3 sequence (DNA): TGTGCCAGCAGCTCCGGGACAGGGGCGAACACCGGGGAGCTGTTTTTT.